This TCR beta chain was sequenced in a study of cytomegalovirus exposure and HLA in healthy donors. V lost 4 bases and J lost 7, with 22 bases in between. The CDR3 covers 16 residues. Germline CDR1 reads LNHDA; CDR2 reads SQIVND (reference sequence). PCR was performed using 60 Vbeta and 13 Jbeta primers. TCRdb's copy holds only in-frame clones and misses some; the assay was immunoSEQ multiplex PCR. The table lists approximately 110,000 clones, over 60% of them singletons. This chain links TRBV19 with TRBJ1-2; tentative D call: TRBD1 (5 bases). Sequencing input: PBMCs. The origin of this receptor is a woman aged 55-70 years in good health and CMV-seropositive. The CDR3 DNA reads as TGTGCCAGTAGTACCTACCTGGACACTAACGGGGGTGGCTACACCTTC. Protein sequence: CASSTYLDTNGGGYTF.